This entry is about one T cell receptor (beta chain). Specified time point: sample taken at primary tumor resection. The data originate from a study of spatial heterogeneity in lung cancer. This CDR3 is 13 amino acids long. Looked up from germline, CDR1 is MNHEY and CDR2 is SVGAGI. V was cut by 6 bases and J by 9 bases, with 17 bases left in between. Via MiXCR, TCRdb re-called the 5' RACE reads, giving one row per CDR3 protein. The data show tens of thousands of distinct CDR3 sequences, roughly 12% seen once. The sample consisted of PBMCs, taken at surgery. The receptor was isolated from a male donor with early-stage non-small cell lung cancer. The chain recombines TRBV6-5 with TRBJ1-2; possible D gene TRBD1, 6 bases. The CDR3 here is CASRTGQRASYTF. CDR3 nucleotide sequence: TGTGCCAGCAGGACCGGACAGAGGGCCAGCTACACCTTC.